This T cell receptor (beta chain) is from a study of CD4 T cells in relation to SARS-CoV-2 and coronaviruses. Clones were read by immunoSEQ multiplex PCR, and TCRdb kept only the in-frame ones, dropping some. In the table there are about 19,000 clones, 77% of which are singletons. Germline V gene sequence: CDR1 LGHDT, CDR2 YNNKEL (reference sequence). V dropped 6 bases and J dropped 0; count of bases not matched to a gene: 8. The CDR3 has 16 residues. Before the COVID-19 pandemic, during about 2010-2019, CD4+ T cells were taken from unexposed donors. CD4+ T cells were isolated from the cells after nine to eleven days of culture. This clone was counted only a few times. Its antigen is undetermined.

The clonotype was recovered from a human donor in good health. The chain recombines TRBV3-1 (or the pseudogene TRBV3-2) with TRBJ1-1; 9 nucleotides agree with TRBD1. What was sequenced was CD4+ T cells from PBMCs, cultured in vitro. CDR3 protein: CASRMTGGGMNTEAFF. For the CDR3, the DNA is TGTGCCAGCAGAATGACAGGGGGAGGGATGAACACTGAAGCTTTCTTT.